This entry describes one TCR beta chain. No antigen is known for it. Sequencing targeted TCR beta in blood CD8+ and CD4+ T cells. Losses at the gene ends were 4 bases for V and 3 bases for J; bases not matched to a gene: 14. The CDR3 length is 17 residues. Reverse transcription of about 0.5 to 1 ug RNA used random hexamers. It was immunoSEQ multiplex PCR that amplified TCR beta CDR3 across 54 Vbeta and 13 Jbeta. Each CDR3 protein is one row after TCRdb ran MiXCR on the immunoSEQ multiplex PCR reads. The repertoire includes under 250,000 distinct CDR3 sequences, 90% to 95% of them detected once, and 0.065% to 0.075% sits in the top ten. The sample belongs to a study of CD8 T cells in Susac syndrome. Overall study findings and caveats: It was acknowledged by the study that relatively few individuals were included in its TCR sequencing and HLA analysis.

This clonotype was obtained from a human donor with multiple sclerosis. The chain uses TRBV12-3 or TRBV12-4 and TRBJ1-1; 7 nucleotides line up with TRBD1. The sequenced sample was CD4+ T cells from PBMCs. CDR3 in amino acids: CASSSLSETGWDTEAFF. CDR3 sequence (DNA): TGTGCCAGCAGTTCCCTCTCAGAGACAGGGTGGGACACTGAAGCTTTCTTT.